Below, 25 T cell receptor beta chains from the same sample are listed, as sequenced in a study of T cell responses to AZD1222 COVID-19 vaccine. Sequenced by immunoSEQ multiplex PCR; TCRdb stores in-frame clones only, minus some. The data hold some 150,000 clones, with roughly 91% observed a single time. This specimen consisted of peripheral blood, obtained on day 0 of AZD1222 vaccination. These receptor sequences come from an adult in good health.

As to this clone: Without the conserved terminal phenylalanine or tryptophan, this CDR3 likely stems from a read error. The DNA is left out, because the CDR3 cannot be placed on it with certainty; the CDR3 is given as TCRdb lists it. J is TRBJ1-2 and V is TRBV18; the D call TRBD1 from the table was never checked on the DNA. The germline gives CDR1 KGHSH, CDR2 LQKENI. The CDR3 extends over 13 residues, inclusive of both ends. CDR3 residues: CASSPSGDRDISL.

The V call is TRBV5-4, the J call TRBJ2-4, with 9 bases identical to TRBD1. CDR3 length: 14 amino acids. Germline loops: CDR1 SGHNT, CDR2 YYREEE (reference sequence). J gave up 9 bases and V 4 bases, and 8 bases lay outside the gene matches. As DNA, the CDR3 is TGTGCCAGCAGCGACGGGGACAGGGAGGGCATTCAGTACTTC. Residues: CASSDGDREGIQYF.

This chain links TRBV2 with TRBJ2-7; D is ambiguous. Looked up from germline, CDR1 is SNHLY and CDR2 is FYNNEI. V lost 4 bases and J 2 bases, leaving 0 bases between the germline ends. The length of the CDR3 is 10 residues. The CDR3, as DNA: TGTGCCAGCAGTGCCTACGAGCAGTACTTC. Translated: CASSAYEQYF. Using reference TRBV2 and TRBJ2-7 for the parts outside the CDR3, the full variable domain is EPEVTQTPSHQVTQMGQEVILRCVPISNHLYFYWYRQILGQKVEFLVSFYNNEISEKSEIFDDQFSVERPDGSNFTLKIRSTKLEDSAMYFCASSAYEQYFGPGTRLTVT.

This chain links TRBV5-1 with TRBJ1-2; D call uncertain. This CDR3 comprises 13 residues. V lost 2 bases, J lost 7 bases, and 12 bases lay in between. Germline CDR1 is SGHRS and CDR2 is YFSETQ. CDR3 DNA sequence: TGCGCCAGCAGCTTCGGCGCTAGGGCTGGCTACACCTTC. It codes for CASSFGARAGYTF. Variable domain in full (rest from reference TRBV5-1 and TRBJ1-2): KAGVTQTPRYLIKTRGQQVTLSCSPISGHRSVSWYQQTPGQGLQFLFEYFSETQRNKGNFPGRFSGRQFSNSRSEMNVSTLELGDSALYLCASSFGARAGYTFGSGTRLTVV.

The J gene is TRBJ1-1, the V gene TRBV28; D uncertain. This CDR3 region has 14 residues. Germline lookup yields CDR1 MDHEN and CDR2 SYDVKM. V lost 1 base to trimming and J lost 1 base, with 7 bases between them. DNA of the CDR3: TGTGCCAGCAGTTTATCTTGGGGGAACACTGAAGCTTTCTTT. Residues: CASSLSWGNTEAFF.

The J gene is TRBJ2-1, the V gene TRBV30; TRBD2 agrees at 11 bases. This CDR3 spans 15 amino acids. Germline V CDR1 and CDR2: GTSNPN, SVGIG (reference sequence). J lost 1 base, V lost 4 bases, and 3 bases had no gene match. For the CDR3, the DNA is TGTGCCTGGAATAGCGGGGGGGCATCCTACAATGAGCAGTTCTTC. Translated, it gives CAWNSGGASYNEQFF. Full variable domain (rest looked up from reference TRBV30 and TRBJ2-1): SQTIHQWPATLVQPVGSPLSLECTVEGTSNPNLYWYRQAAGRGLQLLFYSVGIGQISSEVPQNLSASRPQDRQFILSSKKLLLSDSGFYLCAWNSGGASYNEQFFGPGTRLTVL.

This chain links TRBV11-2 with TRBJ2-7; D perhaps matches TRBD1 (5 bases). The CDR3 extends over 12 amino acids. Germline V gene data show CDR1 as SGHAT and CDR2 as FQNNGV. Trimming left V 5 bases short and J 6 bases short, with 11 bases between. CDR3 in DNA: TGTGCCAGCAGCCCTCAGGGCGGCGAGCAGTACTTC. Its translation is CASSPQGGEQYF.

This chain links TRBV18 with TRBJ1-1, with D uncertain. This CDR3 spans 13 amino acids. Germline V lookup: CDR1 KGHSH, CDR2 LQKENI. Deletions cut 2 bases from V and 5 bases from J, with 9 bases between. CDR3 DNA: TGTGCCAGCTCACCAGGTCGAGAAACTGAAGCTTTCTTT. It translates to CASSPGRETEAFF.

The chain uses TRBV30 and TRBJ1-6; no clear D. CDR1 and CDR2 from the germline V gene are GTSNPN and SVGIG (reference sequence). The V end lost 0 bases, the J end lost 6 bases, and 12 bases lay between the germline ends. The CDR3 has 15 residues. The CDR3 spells CAWSVLMRSNSPLHF. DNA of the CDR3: TGTGCCTGGAGTGTACTAATGAGGAGTAATTCACCCCTCCACTTT.

CDR3 region: CAWTLGSGLAGGLADTQYF. The CDR3 DNA is TGTGCCTGGACGCTGGGGTCGGGCCTAGCGGGGGGGCTGGCAGATACGCAGTATTTT. The chain joins TRBV30 to TRBJ2-3, with 12 positions matching TRBD2. The V segment lost 4 bases and the J segment 4 bases; nucleotides outside the gene matches: 18. CDR3 length: 19 amino acids. Germline loops: CDR1 GTSNPN, CDR2 SVGIG (reference sequence).

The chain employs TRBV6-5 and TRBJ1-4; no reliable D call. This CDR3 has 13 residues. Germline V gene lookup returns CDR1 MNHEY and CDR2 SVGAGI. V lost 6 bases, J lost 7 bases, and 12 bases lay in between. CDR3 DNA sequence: TGTGCCAGCAGAGGCCGGGGAGGTGAAAAACTGTTTTTT. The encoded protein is CASRGRGGEKLFF.

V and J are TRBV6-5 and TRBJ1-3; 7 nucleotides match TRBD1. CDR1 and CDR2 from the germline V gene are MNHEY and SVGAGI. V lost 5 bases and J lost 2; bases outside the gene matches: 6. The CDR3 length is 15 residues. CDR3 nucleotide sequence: TGTGCCAGCAGTCAGGGGACAGTTACTGGAAACACCATATATTTT. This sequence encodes CASSQGTVTGNTIYF.

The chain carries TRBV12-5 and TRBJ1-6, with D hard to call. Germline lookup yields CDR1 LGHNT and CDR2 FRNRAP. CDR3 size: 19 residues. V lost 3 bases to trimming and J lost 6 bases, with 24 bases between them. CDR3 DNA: TGTGCTAGTGGTTTTTTACTACCCCGGTCGGCGAATGCTAATTCACCCCTCCACTTT. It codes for CASGFLLPRSANANSPLHF.

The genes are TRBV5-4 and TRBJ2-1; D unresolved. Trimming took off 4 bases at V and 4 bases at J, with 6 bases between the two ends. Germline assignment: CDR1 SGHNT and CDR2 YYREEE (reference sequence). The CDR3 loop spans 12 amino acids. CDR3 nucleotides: TGTGCCAGCAGCACGGATTACAATGAGCAGTTCTTC. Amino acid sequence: CASSTDYNEQFF.

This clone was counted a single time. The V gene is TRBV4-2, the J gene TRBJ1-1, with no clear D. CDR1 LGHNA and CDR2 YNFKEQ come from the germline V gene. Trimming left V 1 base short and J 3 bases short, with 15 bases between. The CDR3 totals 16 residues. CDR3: CASSQGHKLTYTEAFF. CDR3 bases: TGTGCCAGCAGCCAAGGCCACAAATTAACCTACACTGAAGCTTTCTTT.

CDR3 in amino acids: CASSLRLAGGSYEQYF. For the CDR3, the DNA is TGTGCCAGCAGCTTGAGGCTAGCGGGGGGAAGCTACGAGCAGTACTTC. The chain joins TRBV13 to TRBJ2-7; TRBD2 matches 11 bases. CDR1 and CDR2 from the germline V gene are PRHDT and FYEKMQ (reference sequence). V dropped 3 bases and J dropped 3; count of bases not matched to a gene: 7. CDR3 size: 16 residues.

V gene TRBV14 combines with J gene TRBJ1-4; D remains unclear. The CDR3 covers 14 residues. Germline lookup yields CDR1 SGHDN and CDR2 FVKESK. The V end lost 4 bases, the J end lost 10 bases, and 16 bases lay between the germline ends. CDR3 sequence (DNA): TGTGCCAGCAGCCTGGATTCCAACAGTCGAAAACTGTTTTTT. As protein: CASSLDSNSRKLFF.

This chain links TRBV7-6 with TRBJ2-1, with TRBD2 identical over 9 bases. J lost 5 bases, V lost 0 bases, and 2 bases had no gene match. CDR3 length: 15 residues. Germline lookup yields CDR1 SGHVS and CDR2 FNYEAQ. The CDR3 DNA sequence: TGTGCCAGCAGCTTAGCTAGCGGGGGTAACAATGAGCAGTTCTTC. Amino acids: CASSLASGGNNEQFF.

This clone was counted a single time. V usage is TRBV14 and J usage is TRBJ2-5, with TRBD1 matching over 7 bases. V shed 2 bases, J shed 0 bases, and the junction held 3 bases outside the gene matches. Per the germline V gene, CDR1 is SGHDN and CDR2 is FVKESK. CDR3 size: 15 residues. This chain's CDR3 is CASSQWTGHQETQYF. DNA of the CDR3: TGTGCCAGCAGCCAATGGACAGGCCACCAAGAGACCCAGTACTTC.

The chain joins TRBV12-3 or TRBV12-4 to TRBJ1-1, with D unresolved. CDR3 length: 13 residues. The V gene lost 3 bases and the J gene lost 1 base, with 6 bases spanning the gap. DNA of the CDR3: TGTGCCAGCAGTTTCTTACGGAACACTGAAGCTTTCTTT. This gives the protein CASSFLRNTEAFF.

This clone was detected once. CDR3 DNA: TGTGCCTGGAGTGTGGTGGAGGCCGGGGAGCTGTTTTTT. Amino acids: CAWSVVEAGELFF. This chain uses TRBV30 with TRBJ2-2; tentatively, D is TRBD2 (5 bases). The V and J ends lost 0 bases and 6 bases respectively, with 8 bases between them. The CDR3 spans 13 residues. Looked up from germline, CDR1 is GTSNPN and CDR2 is SVGIG (reference sequence).

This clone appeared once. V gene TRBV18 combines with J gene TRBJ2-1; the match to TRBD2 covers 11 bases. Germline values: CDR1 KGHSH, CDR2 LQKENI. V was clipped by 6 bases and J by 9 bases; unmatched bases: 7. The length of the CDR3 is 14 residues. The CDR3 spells CASSSGTSGTEQFF. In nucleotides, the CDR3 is TGTGCCAGCTCGTCCGGGACTAGCGGAACTGAGCAGTTCTTC.

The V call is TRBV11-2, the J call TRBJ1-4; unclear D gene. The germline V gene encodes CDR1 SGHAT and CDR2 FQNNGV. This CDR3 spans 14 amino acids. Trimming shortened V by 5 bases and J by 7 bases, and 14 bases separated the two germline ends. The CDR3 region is CASSIRTGSEKLFF. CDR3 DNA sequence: TGTGCCAGCAGCATACGGACCGGTAGTGAAAAACTGTTTTTT. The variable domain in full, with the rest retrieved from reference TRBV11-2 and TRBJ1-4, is EAGVAQSPRYKIIEKRQSVAFWCNPISGHATLYWYQQILGQGPKLLIQFQNNGVVDDSQLPKDRFSAERLKGVDSTLKIQPAKLEDSAVYLCASSIRTGSEKLFFGSGTQLSVL.

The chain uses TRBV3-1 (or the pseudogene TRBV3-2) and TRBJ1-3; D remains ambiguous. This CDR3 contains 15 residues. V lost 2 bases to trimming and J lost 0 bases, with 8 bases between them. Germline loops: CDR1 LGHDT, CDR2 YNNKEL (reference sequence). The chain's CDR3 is CASSQSPVSGNTIYF. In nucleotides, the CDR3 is TGTGCCAGCAGCCAATCCCCAGTCTCTGGAAACACCATATATTTT.

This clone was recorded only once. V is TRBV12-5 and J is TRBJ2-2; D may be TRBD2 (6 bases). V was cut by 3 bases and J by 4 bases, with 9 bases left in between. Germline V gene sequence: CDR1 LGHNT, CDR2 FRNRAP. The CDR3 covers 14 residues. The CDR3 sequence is CASGFQGGTGELFF. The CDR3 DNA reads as TGTGCTAGTGGTTTCCAGGGAGGCACCGGGGAGCTGTTTTTT.